This record looks at one T cell receptor (beta chain) sequence and its context. The antigen is undetermined. Each UMI harboured a 6-nucleotide sample barcode and was appended via template switching. TCRalpha and TCRbeta cDNA went through two nested PCRs of approximately 17 and 9 cycles. From its re-call of the 5' RACE reads, TCRdb lists each CDR3 protein once, without DNA. In total, the table holds 300,000 to 350,000 distinct CDR3 sequences. The data originate from a study of monozygotic twins with inflammatory bowel disease. Study-wide results and caveats: The study supported no single strong signal or clonotype linked to IBD.

This CDR3 region has 14 residues. Germline lookup yields CDR1 DFQATT and CDR2 SNEGSKA (reference sequence). The clonotype originates from a human donor with ulcerative colitis or Crohn's disease, or a healthy co-twin of an affected twin (not recorded which). Sequenced input: blood. This chain uses TRBV20-1 with TRBJ1-1; the TCRdb D gene call, TRBD1, has no DNA to confirm it. This chain's CDR3 is CSAFDGGVNTEAFF.